This T cell receptor beta chain was documented in a study of blood T cell repertoires in COVID-19. Study-level background: COVID-19 samples collected from the United States, Italy and Spain covered acute and convalescent phases.

Original data processing: It was from reference gene primer amplification that nucleated cell counts were estimated. Some clones are missing from TCRdb's copy, which holds only in-frame ones; the method was immunoSEQ multiplex PCR. For V, J and clone size, that table is used; D and trimming come from the DNA. The table records roughly 300,000 clones, 85% to 90% of them present only once. Deletions cut 4 bases from V and 5 bases from J, with 8 bases between. CDR3 length equals 12 residues. Study members were between about 18 and 100 years old and lived in over 20 US regions. Clinical history as reported by participants underpinned cohort assignment.

The chain is built from TRBV12-3 or TRBV12-4 and TRBJ1-1, with a possible D match to TRBD1 (5 bases). The clonotype comes from a young woman who had recovered from COVID-19. Sequencing was carried out using PBMCs or T cells enriched from blood (not recorded which). This CDR3 reads CASSYGGTEAFF. Here the CDR3 DNA reads TGTGCCAGCAGTTACGGGGGTACTGAAGCTTTCTTT.